Listed below are T cell receptor beta chains from one sample, sequenced in a study of T-cell memory formation after mild COVID-19. TCRdb reprocessed the 5' RACE reads with MiXCR, giving one entry per CDR3 protein. The sample comprises under 350,000 distinct CDR3 sequences, around 15% of which are singletons, and 22% rests with the top ten. The sequenced sample consisted of PBMCs or a T cell subset sorted from them (not recorded which). The source is a man in his late teens or twenties who had mild COVID-19 (a few samples of this study predate the infection). Cell type and time point are not known. Both conserved end residues are part of each CDR3. Fields, in order: J gene, V gene, D gene, clone size, CDR3 protein. The D gene is left open where the match is weak. Size is omitted from some rows. Given values are once, few, many or a class for expanded clones.

>TRBJ2-5|TRBV6-6|NA|few
CASSYSKFGEGTQYF
>TRBJ1-2|TRBV27|TRBD1|NA
CASRRAGGYYGYTF
>TRBJ1-2|TRBV20-1|NA|NA
CSARRDLKGGYTF
>TRBJ2-7|TRBV6-5|NA|NA
CASSYSTAKPYEQYF
>TRBJ2-4|TRBV4-1|TRBD1|once
CASSQLHRTGHNIQYF
>TRBJ1-5|TRBV9|NA|NA
CASSVAHDQPQHF
>TRBJ2-1|TRBV11-2|TRBD2|NA
CASTRGGRNNEQFF
>TRBJ1-2|TRBV12-3/TRBV12-4|NA|NA
CASSLTQGQGYTF
>TRBJ1-5|TRBV2|TRBD1|NA
CASSERTGPGSNQPQHF
>TRBJ1-1|TRBV6-1|NA|NA
CASRNLDTEAFF
>TRBJ2-1|TRBV20-1|NA|NA
CSARVNNEQFF
>TRBJ2-1|TRBV12-5|TRBD2|few
CASGLVRLAGAEQFF
>TRBJ2-1|TRBV20-1|TRBD2|NA
CSASPSGGIVFF
>TRBJ2-5|TRBV7-9|NA|NA
CASSLEAAETQYF
>TRBJ1-1|TRBV6-2/TRBV6-3|NA|many
CASLQEPNTEAFF
>TRBJ1-5|TRBV25-1|NA|many
CASSEDSEYSNQPQHF
>TRBJ1-5|TRBV11-2|NA|few
CASSLGLTSNQPQHF
>TRBJ2-3|TRBV10-3|NA|NA
CAIRPGQGTDTQYF
>TRBJ2-3|TRBV5-1|NA|few
CASSMAVGIDTQYF
>TRBJ2-1|TRBV20-1|TRBD2|NA
CSASLPGGAPNEQFF
>TRBJ1-2|TRBV12-3/TRBV12-4|TRBD1|NA
CASSHSGQIISEGYTF
>TRBJ1-2|TRBV7-2|NA|NA
CASSLMRAVGYTF
>TRBJ1-6|TRBV5-5|NA|NA
CASSFDPANSPLHF
>TRBJ2-5|TRBV30|NA|NA
CAWYPKTDGGGGETQYF
>TRBJ2-7|TRBV19|NA|few
CASSYRISYEQYF
>TRBJ1-5|TRBV6-5|TRBD1|NA
CASRQGQPNQPQHF
>TRBJ2-2|TRBV9|NA|few
CASSVVGGGTGELFF
>TRBJ2-7|TRBV15|NA|few
CATSFDRTYEQYF
>TRBJ1-1|TRBV6-5|NA|NA
CASSRDGRWTEAFF
>TRBJ1-1|TRBV5-1|NA|few
CASSTPTGRNTEAFF
>TRBJ2-3|TRBV6-4|TRBD2|many
CASSDGAGGQDTQYF
>TRBJ2-2|TRBV6-2/TRBV6-3|NA|few
CASSLDPKGGELFF
>TRBJ2-5|TRBV7-2|TRBD1|few
CASSLGAGTGPRTQYF
>TRBJ2-3|TRBV5-1|NA|few
CASSAGFADTQYF
>TRBJ2-7|TRBV4-3|TRBD1|many
CASSQVTRAGGRGEQYF
>TRBJ2-5|TRBV9|TRBD2|NA
CASSVGGSGGSQETQYF
>TRBJ2-7|TRBV29-1|TRBD1|few
CSVGWDRGDEQYF
>TRBJ2-2|TRBV12-3/TRBV12-4|NA|many
CASSSPGGELFF
>TRBJ1-3|TRBV4-1|NA|few
CASSQAGTTGNTIYF
>TRBJ1-2|TRBV20-1|NA|NA
CSASALYGYTF
>TRBJ2-3|TRBV7-3|TRBD2|few
CASSLYGGSADTQYF
>TRBJ1-5|TRBV6-2/TRBV6-3|NA|NA
CASSFGQLNQPQHF
>TRBJ1-1|TRBV7-9|NA|NA
CASSLYEATEAFF
>TRBJ1-6|TRBV4-1|NA|NA
CASSQTYNSPLHF
>TRBJ2-1|TRBV27|TRBD2|NA
CASSGTSGGVPNEQFF
>TRBJ2-3|TRBV3-1|TRBD2|NA
CASSQTSHTDTQYF
>TRBJ2-3|TRBV5-6|NA|few
CASSLGPTYTQYF